The source of this T cell receptor (beta chain) is a study of blood T cell repertoires in COVID-19. Study details: T cells, B-cell-depleted T cells, or PBMCs provided the cDNA or gDNA that served as material.

In the original analysis: Using reference gene primer amplification, nucleated cell counts were estimated. Clones were read by immunoSEQ multiplex PCR, and TCRdb kept only the in-frame ones, dropping some. That table supplies the V and J calls and clone size; D and trimming were determined from the DNA. Among some 100,000 clones listed, 81% were seen once. Germline V lookup: CDR1 SGHTA, CDR2 FQGNSA. Trimming cost V 5 bases and J 0 bases; bases outside gene matches: 4. CDR3 length equals 16 residues. This clone was found a few times. The TCR was taken from a man between 60 and 75 years old with acute or convalescent COVID-19. The chain joins TRBV7-2 to TRBJ2-5; 12 bases fit TRBD2. The sequenced sample consisted of peripheral blood. As DNA, the CDR3 is TGTGCCAGCAGCAATGGACTAGCGGGGAACCAAGAGACCCAGTACTTC. This codes for CASSNGLAGNQETQYF. Supplemented by reference TRBV7-2 and TRBJ2-5, the full variable domain reads GAGVSQSPSNKVTEKGKDVELRCDPISGHTALYWYRQSLGQGLEFLIYFQGNSAPDKSGLPSDRFSAERTGGSVSTLTIQRTQQEDSAVYLCASSNGLAGNQETQYFGPGTRLLVL.